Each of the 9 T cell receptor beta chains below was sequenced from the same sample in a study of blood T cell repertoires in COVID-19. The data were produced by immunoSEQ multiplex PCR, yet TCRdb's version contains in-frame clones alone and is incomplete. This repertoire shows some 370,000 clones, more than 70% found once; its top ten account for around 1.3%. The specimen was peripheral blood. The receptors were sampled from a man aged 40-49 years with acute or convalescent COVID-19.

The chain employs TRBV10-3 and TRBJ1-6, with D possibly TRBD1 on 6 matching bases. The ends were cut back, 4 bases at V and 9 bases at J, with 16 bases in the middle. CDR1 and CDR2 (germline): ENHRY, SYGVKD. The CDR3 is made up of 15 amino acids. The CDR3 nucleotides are TGTGCCATCAGTGCCGGGGGGGGCGGGAGTTCACCCCTCCACTTT. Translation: CAISAGGGGSSPLHF.

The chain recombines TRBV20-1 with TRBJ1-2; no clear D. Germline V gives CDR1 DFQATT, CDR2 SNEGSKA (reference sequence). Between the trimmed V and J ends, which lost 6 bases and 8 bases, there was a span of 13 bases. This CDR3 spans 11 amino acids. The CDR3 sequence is CSAEQGGGYTF. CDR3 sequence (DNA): TGCAGTGCGGAACAAGGAGGCGGCTACACCTTC.

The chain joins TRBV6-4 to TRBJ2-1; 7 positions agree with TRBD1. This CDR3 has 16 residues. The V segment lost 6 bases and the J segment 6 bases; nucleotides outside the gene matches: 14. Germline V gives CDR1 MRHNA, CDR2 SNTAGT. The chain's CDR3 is CASSNEDRPDRNEQFF. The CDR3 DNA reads TGTGCCAGCAGCAACGAGGACAGGCCGGACCGCAATGAGCAGTTCTTC.

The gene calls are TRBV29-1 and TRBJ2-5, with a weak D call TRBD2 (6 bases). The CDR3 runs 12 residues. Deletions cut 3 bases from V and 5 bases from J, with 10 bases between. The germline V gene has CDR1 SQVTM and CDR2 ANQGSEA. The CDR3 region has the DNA TGCAGCGTTGATCGGGGGAGGGAGACCCAGTACTTC. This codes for CSVDRGRETQYF.

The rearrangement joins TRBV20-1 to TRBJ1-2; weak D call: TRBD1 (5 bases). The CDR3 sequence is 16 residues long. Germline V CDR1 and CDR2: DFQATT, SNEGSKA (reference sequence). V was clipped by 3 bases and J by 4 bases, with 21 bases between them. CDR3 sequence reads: CSASEIRGPSGYGYTF. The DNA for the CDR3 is TGCAGTGCTAGTGAAATTAGGGGCCCCTCGGGCTATGGCTACACCTTC.

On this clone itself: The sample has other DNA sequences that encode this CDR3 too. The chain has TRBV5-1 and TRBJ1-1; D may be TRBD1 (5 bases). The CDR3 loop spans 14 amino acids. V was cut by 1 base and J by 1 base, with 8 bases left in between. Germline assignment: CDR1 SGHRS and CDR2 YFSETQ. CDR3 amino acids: CASSLLTENTEAFF. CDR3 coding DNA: TGCGCCAGCAGCTTGTTGACAGAGAACACTGAAGCTTTCTTT.

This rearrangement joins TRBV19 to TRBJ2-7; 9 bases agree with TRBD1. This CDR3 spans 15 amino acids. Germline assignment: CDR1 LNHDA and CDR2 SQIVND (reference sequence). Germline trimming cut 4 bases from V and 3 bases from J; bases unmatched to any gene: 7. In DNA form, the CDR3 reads TGTGCCAGTAGTACCCGACAGGGGGACTACTACGAGCAGTACTTC. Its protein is CASSTRQGDYYEQYF. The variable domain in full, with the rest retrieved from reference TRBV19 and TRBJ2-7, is DGGITQSPKYLFRKEGQNVTLSCEQNLNHDAMYWYRQDPGQGLRLIYYSQIVNDFQKGDIAEGYSVSREKKESFPLTVTSAQKNPTAFYLCASSTRQGDYYEQYFGPGTRLTVT.

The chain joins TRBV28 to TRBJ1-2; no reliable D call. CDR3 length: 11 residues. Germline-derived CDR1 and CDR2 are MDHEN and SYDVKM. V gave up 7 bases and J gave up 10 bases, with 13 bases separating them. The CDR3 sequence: CASTFSGLYTF. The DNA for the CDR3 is TGTGCCAGCACCTTTTCAGGACTCTACACCTTC.

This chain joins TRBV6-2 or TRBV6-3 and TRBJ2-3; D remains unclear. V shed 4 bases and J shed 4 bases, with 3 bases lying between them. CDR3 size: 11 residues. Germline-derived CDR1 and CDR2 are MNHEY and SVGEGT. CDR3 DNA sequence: TGTGCCAGCAGTTCTTCAGATACGCAGTATTTT. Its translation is CASSSSDTQYF.